The clone carrying this T cell receptor beta chain was seen at least ten times. The antigen remains unidentified. These data belong to a study of T cell repertoires in cytomegalovirus infection. Overall study results and limits: HLA-C-restricted CMV-specific TCR beta clonotypes prevailed in the ex vivo response. The study identified carriers of CMV plus the relevant HLA from cumulative public TCR beta family frequency.

Germline values: CDR1 MDHEN, CDR2 SYDVKM. J lost 5 bases, V lost 3 bases, and 5 bases had no gene match. The CDR3 has 15 amino acids. TCRdb itself ran the reads through MiXCR, one entry per CDR3 protein. The sample lists around 130,000 distinct CDR3 sequences, approximately 9.2% occurring once. This receptor was identified in a human donor in good health (CMV status not recorded). Some clones in this sample may be carry-over from other donors' samples. Input material: PBMCs. The chain recombines TRBV28 with TRBJ1-5; 9 bases align to TRBD1. The CDR3 region has the DNA TGTGCCAGCAGTTTGGCCGGGACAGGGCATCAGCCCCAGCATTTT. Its translation is CASSLAGTGHQPQHF.